These 19 T cell receptor beta chains originate from one sample sequenced in a study of blood T cell repertoires in COVID-19. Repertoires were generated with immunoSEQ multiplex PCR, while TCRdb's copy carries only in-frame clones and drops some. The repertoire holds about 20,000 clones, with roughly 88% as singletons. The sample taken for sequencing was peripheral blood. Source of these receptors: a human donor in a cohort sampled during active COVID-19.

This sequence joins TRBV7-9 and TRBJ2-3; maybe TRBD1 (5 bases). V lost 3 bases to trimming and J lost 8 bases, with 9 bases between them. The CDR3 is 12 amino acids. Germline-derived CDR1 and CDR2 are SEHNR and FQNEAQ (reference sequence). Here the CDR3 reads CASSLQGGTQYF. The DNA of the CDR3 is TGTGCCAGCAGCTTGCAGGGTGGTACGCAGTATTTT.

The chain combines TRBV6-1 with TRBJ1-3; D is perhaps TRBD1 (5 bases). The CDR3 spans 17 residues. Germline-derived CDR1 and CDR2 are MNHNS and SASEGT. The V gene lost 1 base and the J gene lost 0 bases, with 13 bases spanning the gap. CDR3 amino acids: CASSEGRQKTSGNTIYF. The CDR3 DNA sequence: TGTGCCAGCAGTGAAGGACGACAGAAGACCTCTGGAAACACCATATATTTT.

This chain connects TRBV3-1 (or the pseudogene TRBV3-2) to TRBJ2-5, with TRBD2 matching over 7 bases. Germline lookup yields CDR1 LGHDT and CDR2 YNNKEL (reference sequence). This CDR3 region has 15 residues. J gave up 7 bases and V 4 bases, and 12 bases lay outside the gene matches. CDR3 sequence reads: CASSLGASGLATQYF. In DNA, the CDR3 is TGTGCCAGCAGCCTAGGTGCTAGCGGCCTAGCGACCCAGTACTTC.

V is TRBV14 and J is TRBJ2-5, with 7 bases aligning to TRBD1. With V trimmed by 4 bases and J by 5 bases, 4 bases remained unmatched. The CDR3 has 13 residues. The V gene's germline CDR1 is SGHDN and CDR2 FVKESK. The CDR3 sequence is CASSLMGQETQYF. The CDR3 DNA follows: TGTGCCAGCAGCCTCATGGGACAGGAGACCCAGTACTTC.

The chain has TRBV27 and TRBJ2-1; D is uncertain. Germline V CDR1 and CDR2: MNHEY, SMNVEV (reference sequence). The CDR3 runs to 13 residues. Between the trimmed V and J ends, which lost 5 bases and 7 bases, there was a span of 12 bases. CDR3 sequence (DNA): TGTGCCAGCAGTCCGAGCCGAACTAATGAGCAGTTCTTC. Translation: CASSPSRTNEQFF.

J is TRBJ2-1 and V is TRBV5-1; 9 bases align to TRBD1. The length of the CDR3 is 16 residues. The V segment lost 4 bases and the J segment 5 bases; nucleotides outside the gene matches: 10. CDR1 and CDR2 from the germline V gene are SGHRS and YFSETQ. CDR3 in DNA: TGCGCCAGCAGCCCGGAGGCGGGACAGGGACACAATGAGCAGTTCTTC. Amino acid sequence: CASSPEAGQGHNEQFF.

The rearrangement joins TRBV30 to TRBJ2-2, with 7 bases lining up with TRBD2. The V gene's germline CDR1 is GTSNPN and CDR2 SVGIG (reference sequence). Trimming cost V 3 bases and J 5 bases; bases outside gene matches: 12. There are 16 residues in the CDR3. The CDR3 sequence: CAWSHGVTGGTGELFF. The CDR3 coding sequence is TGTGCCTGGAGCCACGGCGTGACGGGGGGTACCGGGGAGCTGTTTTTT.

The chain uses TRBV6-1 and TRBJ2-5, with 8 nucleotides matching TRBD2. This CDR3 spans 16 amino acids. With 3 bases clipped from V and 5 bases from J, the junction kept 11 bases outside the gene matches. The germline V gene encodes CDR1 MNHNS and CDR2 SASEGT. CDR3 loop: CASSEHSGTRGETQYF. The CDR3 bases are TGTGCCAGCAGTGAGCATTCCGGGACTAGAGGGGAGACCCAGTACTTC.

The chain employs TRBV7-9 and TRBJ2-1; perhaps TRBD2 as D (6 bases). Germline values: CDR1 SEHNR, CDR2 FQNEAQ (reference sequence). V was cut by 6 bases and J by 0 bases, with 24 bases left in between. This CDR3 is 19 amino acids long. The CDR3 here is CASSPCRGWGELSYNEQFF. CDR3 nucleotide sequence: TGTGCCAGCAGTCCGTGTCGGGGATGGGGGGAACTCTCCTACAATGAGCAGTTCTTC.

V gene TRBV5-3 combines with J gene TRBJ1-5; D is uncertain. TRBV5-3 is sorted into the ORF group, with uncertain function. V shed 2 bases and J shed 7 bases, with 13 bases lying between them. The CDR3 covers 14 residues. CDR3 loop: CARSFQVIRQPQHF. CDR3 bases: TGTGCCAGAAGCTTCCAGGTGATAAGACAGCCCCAGCATTTT.

V usage is TRBV10-3 and J usage is TRBJ2-5, with TRBD2 matching 7 bases. This CDR3 is 13 amino acids long. V lost 6 bases and J lost 5; bases outside the gene matches: 6. The germline gives CDR1 ENHRY, CDR2 SYGVKD. The CDR3 DNA sequence: TGTGCCATCAGACCGGGGGGAGGGGAGACCCAGTACTTC. This encodes CAIRPGGGETQYF.

The chain joins TRBV27 to TRBJ1-6; D gene uncertain. Germline CDR1 is MNHEY and CDR2 is SMNVEV (reference sequence). This CDR3 has 14 residues. Trimming cost V 4 bases and J 8 bases, with 12 bases left between them. DNA for the CDR3: TGTGCCAGCAGTTCGGCAGGATACTATTCACCCCTCCACTTT. Translating gives CASSSAGYYSPLHF.

This clone occurred once. This chain joins TRBV19 and TRBJ2-3; maybe TRBD1 (7 bases). The germline V gene has CDR1 LNHDA and CDR2 SQIVND (reference sequence). This CDR3 contains 16 residues. The ends were cut back, 5 bases at V and 2 bases at J, with 17 bases in the middle. CDR3 DNA sequence: TGTGCCAGTAGTCCCTCAGGGGGACTTTACACAGATACGCAGTATTTT. This encodes CASSPSGGLYTDTQYF. The entire variable domain, with the rest obtained from reference TRBV19 and TRBJ2-3, is as follows: DGGITQSPKYLFRKEGQNVTLSCEQNLNHDAMYWYRQDPGQGLRLIYYSQIVNDFQKGDIAEGYSVSREKKESFPLTVTSAQKNPTAFYLCASSPSGGLYTDTQYFGPGTRLTVL.

The chain links TRBV7-9 to TRBJ2-1; 10 bases agree with TRBD1. This CDR3 contains 16 residues. V lost 3 bases, J lost 6 bases, and 8 bases stayed unmatched. Germline V gives CDR1 SEHNR, CDR2 FQNEAQ (reference sequence). The CDR3 protein is CASSLDPGQGRNEQFF. The CDR3 DNA reads as TGTGCCAGCAGCTTGGATCCGGGACAGGGGCGCAATGAGCAGTTCTTC. Supplemented by reference TRBV7-9 and TRBJ2-1, the full variable domain reads DTGVSQNPRHKITKRGQNVTFRCDPISEHNRLYWYRQTLGQGPEFLTYFQNEAQLEKSRLLSDRFSAERPKGSFSTLEIQRTEQGDSAMYLCASSLDPGQGRNEQFFGPGTRLTVL.

The rearrangement links TRBV21-1 to TRBJ1-6; the table assigns TRBD1, which was not confirmed against the DNA. TRBV21-1 is annotated as a pseudogene. The CDR3 contains 15 residues. CDR3 residues: CASSKAQVQKSPLHF. CDR3 DNA: TGTGCCAGCAGCAAAGCGCAAGTACAAAAGTCACCCCTCCACTTT.

This clone was observed a few times. The chain has TRBV6-6 and TRBJ1-5; 12 bases are a match to TRBD1. After removal of 5 bases from V and 1 base from J, the junction contained 6 bases not matched to a gene. Germline lookup yields CDR1 MNHNY and CDR2 SVGAGI (reference sequence). The CDR3 runs 17 residues. The CDR3 DNA reads as TGTGCCAGCAGTCGCCAGGGACAGGGGGCGAGCAATCAGCCCCAGCATTTT. This codes for CASSRQGQGASNQPQHF.

V and J are TRBV15 and TRBJ1-5; 10 nucleotides line up with TRBD1. Germline V CDR1 and CDR2: LNHNV, YYDKDF (reference sequence). Unmatched junction bases numbered 12, after V lost 0 bases and J lost 1 base. The CDR3 is 20 residues long. The CDR3 nucleotides are TGTGCCACCAGCAGAGATCAGAGGGGACAGGGGAAAGGGAGCAATCAGCCCCAGCATTTT. This codes for CATSRDQRGQGKGSNQPQHF.

This chain uses TRBV7-6 with TRBJ2-1, with D hard to call. V dropped 5 bases and J dropped 8 bases, with 10 bases sitting between them. The CDR3 has 12 amino acids. Germline V lookup: CDR1 SGHVS, CDR2 FNYEAQ. CDR3 nucleotide sequence: TGTGCCAGCAGCCGACTGGCATATGAGCAGTTCTTC. Translating gives CASSRLAYEQFF. The full variable domain, completed using reference TRBV7-6 and TRBJ2-1, is GAGVSQSPRYKVTKRGQDVALRCDPISGHVSLYWYRQALGQGPEFLTYFNYEAQQDKSGLPNDRFSAERPEGSISTLTIQRTEQRDSAMYRCASSRLAYEQFFGPGTRLTVL.

This clone was found a few times. In DNA, the CDR3 is TGCGCCAGCAGCTCGCAAACAGGGGTCTCCTATGGCTACACCTTC. Its translation: CASSSQTGVSYGYTF. The gene calls are TRBV4-1 and TRBJ1-2; TRBD1 matches 7 bases. The CDR3 length is 15 residues. V lost 5 bases and J lost 4; bases outside the gene matches: 10. In germline, CDR1 is MGHRA, CDR2 YSYEKL.